This TCR beta chain was sequenced in a study of T cells in localized non-small cell lung cancer. Here immunoSEQ multiplex PCR was the method, and the copy in TCRdb shows in-frame clones only, minus some. The sample yields about 3,400 clones, under 25% seen once. General observations from the study: Only one tumor region went through sequencing, so heterogeneity may still be there. The appearance of a median about 60 of the top 100 tumor clones was seen in adjacent lung. Longer survival (overall) was linked to higher T cell density in blood. Clonality of T cells reached its maximum in uninvolved adjacent lung, surpassing tumor.

The germline gives CDR1 MDHEN, CDR2 SYDVKM. The germline V and J ends were trimmed by 7 bases and 0 bases, with 16 bases remaining between them. There are 15 residues in the CDR3. In its sample, this clone was seen a few times. What it recognizes is unknown. This chain links TRBV28 with TRBJ2-7; D is possibly TRBD1 or TRBD2 (7 bases each). This clonotype was sampled from a man aged 18 to 50 with stage II lung adenocarcinoma. This sample comprised lung tumor tissue, obtained before any cancer treatment. This chain's CDR3 is CASKGGTVSSYEQYF. CDR3 sequence (DNA): TGTGCCAGCAAGGGGGGGACAGTTAGCTCCTACGAGCAGTACTTC.